Reported below is one T cell receptor (beta chain). The sample carries other DNA sequences with the same CDR3. Original processing methods: Reference gene primer amplification gave nucleated cell count estimates. Data came from immunoSEQ multiplex PCR; TCRdb stores just in-frame clones and leaves some out. The D gene and trimming were derived from the DNA, and the V and J assignments and clone size from that table. The table has over 70,000 clones, around 76% seen once; the top ten hold about 16%. This sample was taken from a study of blood T cell repertoires in COVID-19. On the study more broadly: COVID-19 samples collected from the United States, Italy and Spain covered acute and convalescent phases. T cells, B-cell-depleted T cells, or PBMCs provided the cDNA or gDNA that served as material.

Looked up from germline, CDR1 is SGHNT and CDR2 is YYREEE (reference sequence). V gave up 4 bases and J gave up 2 bases; unmatched junction bases: 7. The CDR3 length is 17 residues. The sequencing sample was made of peripheral blood. The sequence came from a man aged 65 to 85 with active or convalescent COVID-19. This rearrangement joins TRBV5-4 to TRBJ2-3; TRBD2 aligns across 13 bases. Here the CDR3 DNA reads TGTGCCAGCAGCCTGCGACTAGCGGGGGGCCCCACAGATACGCAGTATTTT. This codes for CASSLRLAGGPTDTQYF.